This TCR beta chain stems from a study of cytomegalovirus exposure and HLA in healthy donors. About the study: Sequencing of 150 million to 200 million T cells in an earlier analysis found around 110 million unique TCR beta sequences. Researchers found that about four fifths of fewer than 450 genotyped donors fell within the Caucasian-associated ancestry cluster. Study outcomes and limitations: Rarity marked most TCR sequences, yet some public TCRs occurred in many donors.

Germline lookup yields CDR1 MNHNS and CDR2 SASEGT. The CDR3 runs to 13 residues. Trimming took 4 bases from V and 3 from J, leaving 7 bases between them. For this clone: The target antigen is unknown.

PCR used 60 Vbeta primers and 13 Jbeta primers. Produced via immunoSEQ multiplex PCR; TCRdb's table is partial and in-frame only. The sample shows about 67,000 clones, roughly 77% of them seen only once. The origin of this receptor is a woman aged 25 to 39 in good health and CMV-seronegative. The chain recombines TRBV6-1 with TRBJ1-5; D perhaps matches TRBD1 (6 bases). The sequenced sample consisted of PBMCs. The CDR3 loop reads CASSGTDNQPQHF. CDR3 DNA sequence: TGTGCCAGCAGTGGGACAGACAATCAGCCCCAGCATTTT.